The T cell receptor beta chain described here comes from a study of OX40 agonist ivuxolimab in advanced cancers. General study results and limits: Some patients who did not respond also had low normalized T-cell clonal expansion.

Clones were read by immunoSEQ multiplex PCR, and TCRdb kept only the in-frame ones, dropping some. The table includes under 150,000 clones, more than 80% detected once. V lost 4 bases to trimming and J lost 1 base; unmatched junction nucleotides: 4. Per the germline V gene, CDR1 is LGHNA and CDR2 is YSLEER. This CDR3 has 15 residues. Remarks on this clone: Its target is unknown.

The rearrangement uses TRBV4-3 and TRBJ2-3; 8 bases are shared with TRBD2. This material consisted of CD4+ or CD8+ T cells sorted from blood, taken in a trial of the OX40 agonist ivuxolimab. This sequence was found in an adult with an advanced solid tumor such as melanoma, head and neck, liver or kidney cancer. This chain's CDR3 is CASSPTSVGTDTQYF. DNA of the CDR3: TGCGCCAGCAGCCCGACTAGCGTGGGCACAGATACGCAGTATTTT.